The source of this T cell receptor (beta chain) is a study of blood T cell repertoires in COVID-19. Looking at the study overall: COVID-19 samples from acute and convalescent phases originated in the United States, Italy and Spain.

Generated by immunoSEQ multiplex PCR, the TCRdb table keeps only in-frame clones and is missing some. The sample has over 200,000 clones, approximately 88% seen once. The CDR3 runs to 11 residues. V gave up 5 bases and J gave up 7 bases, with 8 bases separating them. The germline CDR1 and CDR2 sequences are SGHAT and FQNNGV. This sequence was found in a man aged 60 to 69 who had recovered from COVID-19. The genes are TRBV11-2 and TRBJ2-5, with D uncertain. The sequencing sample was made of peripheral blood. The CDR3 loop is CASSVLVTQYF. CDR3 in DNA: TGTGCCAGCAGCGTACTGGTGACCCAGTACTTC.